Included here is one T cell receptor (beta chain) sequence, with context. Its antigen is undetermined. These data belong to a study of cytomegalovirus exposure and HLA in healthy donors. Study results and caveats: Across HLA loci, a later analysis found differing TCR association rates, with DRB1 most and HLA-C fewest. It was only CMV serostatus that was available as immune exposure information. Follow-up analysis seemed to connect common viral pathogens with several of the most significant clusters identified.

The PCR ran on 60 Vbeta and 13 Jbeta primers. Some clones are missing from TCRdb's copy, which holds only in-frame ones; the method was immunoSEQ multiplex PCR. Of around 190,000 clones listed, roughly 87% are singletons. Donors sampled were nominally healthy, though unrecorded immune exposures were likely. The trim removed 2 bases at V and 5 bases at J, leaving 20 bases unmatched. CDR1 and CDR2 (germline): SGHTA, FQGTGA. There are 20 residues in the CDR3. The rearrangement links TRBV7-3 to TRBJ2-1, with TRBD2 identical over 8 bases. Sequencing input: PBMCs. The receptor was isolated from a woman aged 50 to 60 in good health and CMV-seronegative. The CDR3 DNA reads as TGTGCCAGCAGCTTATTGGGGCGGGCGAGCGGGGGAGCGAAACACAATGAGCAGTTCTTC. This gives the protein CASSLLGRASGGAKHNEQFF.